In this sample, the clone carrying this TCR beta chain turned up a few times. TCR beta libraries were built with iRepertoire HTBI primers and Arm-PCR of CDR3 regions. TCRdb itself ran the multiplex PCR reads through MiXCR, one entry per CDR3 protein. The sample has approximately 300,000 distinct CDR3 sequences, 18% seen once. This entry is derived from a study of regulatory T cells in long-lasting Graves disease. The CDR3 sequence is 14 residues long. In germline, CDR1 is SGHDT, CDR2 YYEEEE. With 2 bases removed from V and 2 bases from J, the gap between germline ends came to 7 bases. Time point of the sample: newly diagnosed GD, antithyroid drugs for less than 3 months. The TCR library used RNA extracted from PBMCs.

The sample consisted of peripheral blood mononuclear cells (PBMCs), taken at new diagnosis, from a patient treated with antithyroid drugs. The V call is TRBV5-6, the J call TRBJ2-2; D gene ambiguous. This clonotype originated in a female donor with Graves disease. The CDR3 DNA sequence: TGTGCCAGCAGCTTCCGTGGAAACACCGGGGAGCTGTTTTTT. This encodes CASSFRGNTGELFF.